The source of this T cell receptor (beta chain) is a study of control samples from healthy donors and cancer patients. Germline CDR1 SEHNR, CDR2 FQNEAQ (reference sequence). The germline V and J ends were trimmed by 1 base and 7 bases, with 7 bases remaining between them. The CDR3 consists of 12 residues. The data were produced by immunoSEQ multiplex PCR, yet TCRdb's version contains in-frame clones alone and is incomplete. Of some 80,000 clones listed, approximately 90% are singletons. The sample consisted of PBMCs. This sequence originates from a woman aged 55-75 years with head and neck cancer. The chain combines TRBV7-9 with TRBJ2-5, with no clear D. The DNA of the CDR3 is TGTGCCAGCAGCTTAGATCCCGGGACCCAGTACTTC. Encoded protein: CASSLDPGTQYF.